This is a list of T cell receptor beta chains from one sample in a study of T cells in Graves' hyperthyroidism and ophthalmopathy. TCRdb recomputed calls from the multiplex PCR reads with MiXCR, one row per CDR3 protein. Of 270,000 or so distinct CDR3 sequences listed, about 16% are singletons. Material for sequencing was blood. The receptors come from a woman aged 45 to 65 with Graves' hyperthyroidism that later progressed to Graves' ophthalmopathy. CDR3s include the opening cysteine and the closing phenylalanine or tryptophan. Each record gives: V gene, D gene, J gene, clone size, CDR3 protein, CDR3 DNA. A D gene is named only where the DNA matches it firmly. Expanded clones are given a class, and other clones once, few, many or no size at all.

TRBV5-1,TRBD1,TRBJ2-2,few,CASKETGTTGELFF,TGCGCCAGCAAGGAGACAGGGACCACCGGGGAGCTGTTTTTT
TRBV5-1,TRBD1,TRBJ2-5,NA,CASSTGQGMGSETQYF,TGTGCCAGCAGCACCGGACAGGGGATGGGGTCAGAGACCCAGTACTTC
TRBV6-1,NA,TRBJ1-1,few,CASPSVGEYTEAFF,TGTGCCAGCCCCTCCGTGGGTGAGTACACTGAAGCTTTCTTT
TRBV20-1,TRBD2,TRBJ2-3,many,CSARDGGLAGADTQYF,TGCAGTGCTAGAGATGGGGGGCTAGCGGGTGCAGATACGCAGTATTTT
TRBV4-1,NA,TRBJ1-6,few,CASSQRTLNSYNSPLHF,TGCGCCAGCAGCCAACGGACACTCAACTCCTATAATTCACCCCTCCACTTT
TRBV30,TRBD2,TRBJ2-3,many,CAWRTLAGVTDTQYF,TGTGCCTGGAGGACTCTAGCGGGAGTCACAGATACGCAGTATTTT
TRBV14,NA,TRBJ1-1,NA,CASSQDRAELNTEAFF,TGTGCCAGCAGCCAAGATCGGGCGGAATTGAACACTGAAGCTTTCTTT
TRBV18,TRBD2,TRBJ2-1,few,CASSQGLAGGNEQFF,TGTGCCAGCTCACAGGGACTAGCGGGAGGTAATGAGCAGTTCTTC
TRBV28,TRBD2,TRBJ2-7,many,CASKFSGLAGVEQYF,TGTGCCAGCAAATTCTCGGGACTAGCGGGAGTGGAGCAGTACTTC
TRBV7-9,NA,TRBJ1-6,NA,CASSPGQTNSPLHF,TGTGCCAGCAGCCCCGGACAGACTAATTCACCCCTCCACTTT
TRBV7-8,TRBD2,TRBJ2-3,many,CASSLFGSGRLDTQYF,TGTGCCAGCAGCTTATTCGGCAGCGGGAGGTTGGACACGCAGTATTTT
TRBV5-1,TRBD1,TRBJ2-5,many,CASSLAGTGGKETQYF,TGCGCCAGCAGCTTGGCCGGGACAGGGGGCAAAGAGACCCAGTACTTC
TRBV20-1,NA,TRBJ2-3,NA,CSARDMWSASTDTQYF,TGCAGTGCTAGAGATATGTGGAGCGCCAGCACAGATACGCAGTATTTT
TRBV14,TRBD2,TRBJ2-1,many,CASSRRSGKAGEQFF,TGTGCCAGCAGCCGCCGTAGCGGGAAGGCAGGTGAGCAGTTCTTC
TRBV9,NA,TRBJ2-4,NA,CASRTDNENIQYF,TGTGCCAGCAGGACCGACAACGAAAACATTCAGTACTTC
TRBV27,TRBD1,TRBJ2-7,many,CASSLSTGNYEQYF,TGTGCCAGCAGTTTATCGACAGGGAACTACGAGCAGTACTTC
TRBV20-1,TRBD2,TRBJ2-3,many,CSARDHGSGSLSIVTQYF,TGCAGTGCTAGAGATCATGGGAGCGGGAGCCTCTCCATAGTTACGCAGTATTTT
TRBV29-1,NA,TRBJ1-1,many,CSVRGDSEAFF,TGCAGCGTGAGAGGTGACAGTGAAGCTTTCTTT
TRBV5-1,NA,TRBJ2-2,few,CASSFKITGTGELFF,TGCGCCAGCAGCTTCAAGATAACGGGCACCGGGGAGCTGTTTTTT
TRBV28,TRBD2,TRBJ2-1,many,CAVKGTSGRGEQFF,TGTGCCGTTAAAGGGACTAGCGGGAGGGGTGAGCAGTTCTTC
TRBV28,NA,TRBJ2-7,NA,CASQENREGRYEQYF,TGTGCCAGCCAAGAAAACAGGGAGGGTCGCTACGAGCAGTACTTC
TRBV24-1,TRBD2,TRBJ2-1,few,CATSDLGGGGNEQFF,TGTGCCACCAGTGATTTGGGGGGGGGGGGTAATGAGCAGTTCTTC
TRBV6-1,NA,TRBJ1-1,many,CASSLTLAWGTEAFF,TGTGCCAGCAGTCTTACTCTTGCTTGGGGGACTGAAGCTTTCTTT
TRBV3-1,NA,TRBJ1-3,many,CASSLLAGNTIYF,TGTGCCAGCAGCCTTCTAGCCGGAAACACCATATATTTT
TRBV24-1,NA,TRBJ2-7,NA,CATSDLGGTGRYEQYF,TGTGCCACCAGTGATTTGGGGGGGACTGGCCGCTACGAGCAGTACTTC
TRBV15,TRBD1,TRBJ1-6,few,CATSRDFGPGGSPLHF,TGTGCCACCAGCAGAGATTTTGGGCCAGGGGGTTCACCCCTCCACTTT
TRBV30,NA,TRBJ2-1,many,CAWSRPQRHNEQFF,TGTGCCTGGAGTCGACCGCAACGCCACAATGAGCAGTTCTTC
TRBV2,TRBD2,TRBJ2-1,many,CASSRTSGNEQFF,TGTGCCAGCAGTCGGACTAGCGGCAATGAGCAGTTCTTC
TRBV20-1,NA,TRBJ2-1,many,CSARDGVGGSYNEQFF,TGCAGTGCTAGAGATGGGGTAGGGGGCTCCTACAATGAGCAGTTCTTC
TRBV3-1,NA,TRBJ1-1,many,CASSHLGGGGTEAFF,TGTGCCAGCAGCCACTTAGGTGGTGGGGGCACTGAAGCTTTCTTT
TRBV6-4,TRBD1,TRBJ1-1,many,CASSEPGTGNTEAFF,TGTGCCAGCAGTGAGCCCGGGACAGGGAACACTGAAGCTTTCTTT
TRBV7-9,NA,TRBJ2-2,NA,CASSLVGQNGELFF,TGTGCCAGCAGCTTAGTCGGCCAGAACGGGGAGCTGTTTTTT
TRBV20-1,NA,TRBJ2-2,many,CSTREANTGELFF,TGCAGTACCAGAGAAGCGAACACCGGGGAGCTGTTTTTT
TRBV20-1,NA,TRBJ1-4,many,CSAPNEKLFF,TGCAGTGCTCCCAATGAAAAACTGTTTTTT
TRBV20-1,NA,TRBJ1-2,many,CSDSGHNYGYTF,TGCAGTGATAGTGGACACAACTATGGCTACACCTTC
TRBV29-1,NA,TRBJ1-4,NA,CSVVGEKLFF,TGCAGCGTTGTGGGTGAAAAACTGTTTTTT
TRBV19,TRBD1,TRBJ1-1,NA,CASSTSHRDRGRTEAFF,TGTGCCAGTAGTACCAGCCACCGGGACAGGGGGCGGACTGAAGCTTTCTTT
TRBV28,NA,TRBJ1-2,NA,CAGGRSSGGNNYGYTF,TGTGCCGGCGGACGTTCGAGTGGGGGAAATAACTATGGCTACACCTTC
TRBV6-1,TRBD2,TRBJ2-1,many,CASRVTSGRASEQFF,TGTGCCAGCAGGGTAACTAGCGGGAGGGCCAGTGAGCAGTTCTTC
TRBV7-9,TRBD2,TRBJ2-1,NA,CASSLTGLAQYNEQFF,TGTGCCAGCAGCTTAACAGGACTAGCGCAATACAATGAGCAGTTCTTC
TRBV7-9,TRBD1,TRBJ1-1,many,CASRWTGIHDTEAFF,TGTGCCAGCAGATGGACAGGGATTCACGACACTGAAGCTTTCTTT